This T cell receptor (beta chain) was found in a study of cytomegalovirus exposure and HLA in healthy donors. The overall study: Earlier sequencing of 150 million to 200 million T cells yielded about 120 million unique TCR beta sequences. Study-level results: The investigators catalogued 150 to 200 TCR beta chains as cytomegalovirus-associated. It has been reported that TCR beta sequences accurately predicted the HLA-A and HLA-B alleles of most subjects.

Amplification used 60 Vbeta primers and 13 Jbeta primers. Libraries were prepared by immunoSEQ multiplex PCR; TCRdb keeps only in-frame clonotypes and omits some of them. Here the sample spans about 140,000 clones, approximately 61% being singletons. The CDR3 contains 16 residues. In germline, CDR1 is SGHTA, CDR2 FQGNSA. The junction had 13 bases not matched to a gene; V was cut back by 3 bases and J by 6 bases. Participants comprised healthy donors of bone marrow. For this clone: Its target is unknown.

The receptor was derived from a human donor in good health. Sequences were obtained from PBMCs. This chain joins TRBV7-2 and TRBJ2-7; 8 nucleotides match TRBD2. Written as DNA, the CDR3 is TGTGCCAGCAGCTTGGATTTTTTAGCGGGGCCTGGCGAGCAGTACTTC. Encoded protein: CASSLDFLAGPGEQYF.